The 22 T cell receptor beta chains given below trace back to one sample, sequenced in a study of blood T cells in healthy people across ages. The use of a sample-barcoded 5' primer and a J-beta primer mix characterized a second PCR of roughly 6 to 11 cycles. TCRdb used MiXCR to reprocess the 5' RACE reads, holding one entry per CDR3 protein. Among approximately 900,000 distinct CDR3 sequences listed, roughly 43% were seen once. Sequenced material: blood. These receptor sequences come from a young man in good health.

The gene calls are TRBV29-1 and TRBJ2-3; 8 bases match TRBD2. CDR3 length: 14 amino acids. Per germline, CDR1 SQVTM and CDR2 ANQGSEA. V was clipped by 6 bases and J by 2 bases; unmatched bases: 7. CDR3 in DNA: TGCAGCGTCGAGCAGCGGGGGAACACAGATACGCAGTATTTT. Translation: CSVEQRGNTDTQYF.

The chain joins TRBV7-2 to TRBJ1-2; D unresolved. From germline, CDR1 is SGHTA and CDR2 FQGNSA. Trimming took 4 bases from V and 7 from J, leaving 13 bases between them. This CDR3 is 13 amino acids long. CDR3 sequence reads: CASSSPWSGGYTF. CDR3 DNA sequence: TGTGCCAGCAGCTCCCCGTGGTCTGGTGGCTACACCTTC.

V and J are TRBV5-1 and TRBJ1-1; TRBD1 might be the D (6 bases). The CDR3 is 13 residues long. Germline values: CDR1 SGHRS, CDR2 YFSETQ. Trimming removed 4 bases from V and 8 bases from J, with 15 bases in between. The CDR3 bases are TGCGCCAGCAGCGTGGGAGCGGGGGGCGAAGCTTTCTTT. Its protein product is CASSVGAGGEAFF.

The genes are TRBV5-1 and TRBJ2-7, with D unresolved. The CDR3 has 13 amino acids. V was clipped by 3 bases and J by 1 base, with 8 bases between them. The V gene's germline CDR1 is SGHRS and CDR2 YFSETQ. CDR3 in amino acids: CASSWETSYEQYF. CDR3 coding DNA: TGCGCCAGCAGCTGGGAAACTTCCTACGAGCAGTACTTC.

This chain uses TRBV6-2 or TRBV6-3 with TRBJ2-5; D gene ambiguous. CDR1 is MNHEY and CDR2 is SVGEGT in the germline V gene. The CDR3 consists of 15 residues. Trimming shortened V by 6 bases and J by 2 bases, and 16 bases separated the two germline ends. The CDR3 DNA reads TGTGCCAGCAGGCCCCAGGAGCGTCGGCAAGAGACCCAGTACTTC. Amino acid sequence: CASRPQERRQETQYF.

The chain employs TRBV15 and TRBJ2-4; 7 bases line up with TRBD1. The V gene's germline CDR1 is LNHNV and CDR2 YYDKDF (reference sequence). This CDR3 has 14 amino acids. J was trimmed by 5 bases and V by 2 bases; bases with no gene match: 3. The CDR3 coding sequence is TGTGCCACCAGCAGACTTGACAGGGAAAACATTCAGTACTTC. It encodes CATSRLDRENIQYF.

This clonotype was picked up a small number of times. The rearrangement joins TRBV4-2 to TRBJ2-1; no clear D. The CDR3 has 14 amino acids. V lost 3 bases to trimming and J lost 7 bases, with 13 bases between them. Germline CDR1 reads LGHNA; CDR2 reads YNFKEQ. CDR3 DNA: TGTGCCAGCAGCCAGAAGCAATTTGGTAATGAGCAGTTCTTC. Translated: CASSQKQFGNEQFF.

This sequence joins TRBV30 and TRBJ2-7; the D gene is possibly TRBD1 (5 bases). The CDR3 is 12 residues long. Germline V lookup: CDR1 GTSNPN, CDR2 SVGIG (reference sequence). V was pared by 7 bases and J by 5 bases, with 15 bases between. CDR3 protein: CASQRGNNEQYF. The DNA for the CDR3 is TGTGCCTCCCAAAGGGGTAACAACGAGCAGTACTTC.

The chain has TRBV6-5 and TRBJ1-2; D uncertain. CDR3 length: 14 residues. Trimming removed 10 bases from V and 2 bases from J, with 17 bases in between. CDR1 is MNHEY and CDR2 is SVGAGI in the germline V gene. CDR3 coding DNA: TGTGCCACCTCTCCGGGCCCACAAAACTATGGCTACACCTTC. It specifies CATSPGPQNYGYTF.

The chain couples TRBV12-3 or TRBV12-4 to TRBJ2-6; D perhaps matches TRBD2 (5 bases). V lost 5 bases, J lost 2 bases, and 13 bases lay in between. This CDR3 is built from 16 residues. CDR3 nucleotide sequence: TGTGCCAGCAGTCCCCCTTGGGGAGCTGGGGCCAACGTCCTGACTTTC. It translates to CASSPPWGAGANVLTF.

The gene calls are TRBV27 and TRBJ1-2, with D tentatively TRBD1 (6 bases). In germline, CDR1 is MNHEY, CDR2 SMNVEV (reference sequence). The CDR3 loop spans 14 amino acids. The V end was cut by 5 bases, the J end by 8 bases, with 18 bases between. CDR3 in DNA: TGTGCCAGCAGTGCCAGTACAGGGTTGGGGGGCTACACCTTC. Amino acids: CASSASTGLGGYTF.

This sequence joins TRBV29-1 and TRBJ2-6; the D gene is possibly TRBD2 (6 bases). Per the germline V gene, CDR1 is SQVTM and CDR2 is ANQGSEA. V dropped 4 bases and J dropped 0 bases, with 10 bases sitting between them. The CDR3 is made up of 15 amino acids. CDR3 protein: CSVGRDPSGANVLTF. CDR3 nucleotides: TGCAGCGTTGGGCGGGATCCCTCTGGGGCCAACGTCCTGACTTTC.

The chain combines TRBV21-1 with TRBJ2-3; TRBD1 was called by the table and not checked on the DNA. TRBV21-1 is deemed a pseudogene. The CDR3 contains 14 residues. CDR3 sequence: CASSETGYSDAQYF. CDR3 sequence (DNA): TGTGCCAGCAGCGAGACAGGGTATTCAGATGCGCAGTATTTT.

This clonotype appeared a few times. This rearrangement joins TRBV9 to TRBJ2-1; the D gene is possibly TRBD1 (6 bases). The length of the CDR3 is 15 residues. Germline CDR1 and CDR2: SGDLS and YYNGEE. Trimming shortened V by 0 bases and J by 2 bases, and 9 bases separated the two germline ends. CDR3 sequence: CASSVEGGTYNEQFF. For the CDR3, the DNA is TGTGCCAGCAGCGTAGAAGGGGGAACCTACAATGAGCAGTTCTTC.

The J gene is TRBJ1-6, the V gene TRBV20-1; 7 nucleotides align to TRBD1. V dropped 1 base and J dropped 9; count of bases not matched to a gene: 6. Germline CDR1 DFQATT, CDR2 SNEGSKA (reference sequence). The CDR3 has 14 residues. This chain's CDR3 is CSARVTGESSPLHF. In DNA, the CDR3 is TGCAGTGCTAGAGTAACAGGGGAAAGTTCACCCCTCCACTTT.

This chain joins TRBV11-2 and TRBJ2-7, with 7 bases lining up with TRBD1. The trim removed 7 bases at V and 7 bases at J, leaving 10 bases unmatched. Per germline, CDR1 SGHAT and CDR2 FQNNGV. The CDR3 has 13 amino acids. CDR3 sequence reads: CASNRQGVGEQYF. DNA of the CDR3: TGTGCCAGCAACAGACAGGGAGTAGGAGAGCAGTACTTC.

The V and J genes are TRBV4-1 and TRBJ1-4; 7 bases align to TRBD1. Trimming removed 5 bases from V and 7 bases from J; junction bases left unmatched: 10. The germline CDR1 and CDR2 sequences are MGHRA and YSYEKL. This CDR3 is 15 amino acids long. CDR3 nucleotide sequence: TGCGCCAGCAGCTCCCAGACAGGGAGACGTGAAAAACTGTTTTTT. It is translated as CASSSQTGRREKLFF.

This clonotype has a single count. One junction end does not reproduce the germline sequence, and a read error may be involved. The chain joins TRBV6-5 to TRBJ2-4; D is possibly TRBD1 or TRBD2 (5 bases each). The germline V gene encodes CDR1 MNHEY and CDR2 SVGAGI. This CDR3 is 13 amino acids long. Here the CDR3 reads CANSASGPFPAYF. DNA of the CDR3: TGTGCCAACAGTGCGTCGGGACCCTTTCCGGCGTACTTC.

The sample holds a few counts of this clonotype. The CDR3 is CATSPPGQNYGYTF. Written as DNA, the CDR3 is TGTGCCACCAGTCCACCGGGACAAAACTATGGCTACACCTTC. This rearrangement joins TRBV24-1 to TRBJ1-2; TRBD1 might be the D (6 bases). The CDR3 totals 14 residues. In germline, CDR1 is KGHDR, CDR2 SFDVKD. V was pared by 6 bases and J by 2 bases, with 12 bases between.

This clonotype has only one observation. The chain carries TRBV9 and TRBJ2-3; D is unresolved. With 1 base removed from V and 0 bases from J, the gap between germline ends came to 9 bases. Germline loops: CDR1 SGDLS, CDR2 YYNGEE. The CDR3 is 15 amino acids. CDR3 residues: CASSVLGFSTDTQYF. The CDR3 DNA reads as TGTGCCAGCAGCGTACTTGGGTTCAGCACAGATACGCAGTATTTT.

V is TRBV7-2 and J is TRBJ2-3; D gene unclear. Trimming stripped 2 bases from V and 6 bases from J, with 9 bases between. The CDR3 is 13 amino acids. CDR1 is SGHTA and CDR2 is FQGNSA in the germline V gene. This CDR3 reads CASSLPGRDTQYF. CDR3 DNA: TGTGCCAGCAGCTTACCCGGACGGGATACGCAGTATTTT.

J is TRBJ2-1 and V is TRBV27, with D possibly matching TRBD1 (5 bases). V was clipped by 5 bases and J by 8 bases, with 13 bases between them. CDR1 MNHEY and CDR2 SMNVEV come from the germline V gene (reference sequence). The CDR3 contains 13 residues. The CDR3 bases are TGTGCCAGCAGTGTTGGACAAGTCGATGAGCAGTTCTTC. Translating gives CASSVGQVDEQFF.